This T cell receptor beta chain emerged from a study of blood T cell repertoires in COVID-19. Study summary: Samples came from the United States, Italy and Spain, spanning acute and convalescent COVID-19. T cells, B-cell-depleted T cells, or PBMCs provided the cDNA or gDNA that served as material.

Original handling: For nucleated cells, counts were estimated from reference gene primer amplification. Here immunoSEQ multiplex PCR was the method, and the copy in TCRdb shows in-frame clones only, minus some. V and J calls and clone size follow that table, whereas D and trimming were derived from the DNA. Of approximately 90,000 clones detected, 86% appear once; the ten largest clones hold over 15%. Trimming took off 0 bases at V and 5 bases at J, with 9 bases between the two ends. Looked up from germline, CDR1 is SEHNR and CDR2 is FQNEAQ (reference sequence). The length of the CDR3 is 14 residues.

The receptor was isolated from an elderly woman with acute or convalescent COVID-19. V and J are TRBV7-9 and TRBJ2-3, with D unresolved. The sample comprised peripheral blood. CDR3 nucleotide sequence: TGTGCCAGCAGCTTAGCCCTAGTCGGAGATACGCAGTATTTT. Translating gives CASSLALVGDTQYF.